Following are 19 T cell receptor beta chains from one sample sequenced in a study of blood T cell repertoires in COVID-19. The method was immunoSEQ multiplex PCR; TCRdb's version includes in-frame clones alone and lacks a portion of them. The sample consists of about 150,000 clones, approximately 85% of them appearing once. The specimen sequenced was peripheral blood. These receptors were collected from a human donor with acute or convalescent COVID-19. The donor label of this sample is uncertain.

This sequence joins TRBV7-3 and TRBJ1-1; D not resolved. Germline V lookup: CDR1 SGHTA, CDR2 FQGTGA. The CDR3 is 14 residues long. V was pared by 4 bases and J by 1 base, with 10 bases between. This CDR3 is CASSSSTGNTEAFF. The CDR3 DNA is TGTGCCAGCAGCTCTTCGACGGGGAACACTGAAGCTTTCTTT.

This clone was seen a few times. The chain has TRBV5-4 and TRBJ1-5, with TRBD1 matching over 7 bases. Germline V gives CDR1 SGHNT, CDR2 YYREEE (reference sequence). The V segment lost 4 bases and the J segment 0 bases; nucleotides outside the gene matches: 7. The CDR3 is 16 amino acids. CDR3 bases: TGTGCCAGCAGCCAAACGACAGGGAATAGCAATCAGCCCCAGCATTTT. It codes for CASSQTTGNSNQPQHF.

CDR3 residues: CASSLGLAGGERSNEQFF. DNA for the CDR3: TGCGCCAGCAGTCTGGGACTAGCGGGAGGAGAGAGGAGCAATGAGCAGTTCTTC. The V call is TRBV5-1, the J call TRBJ2-1; 15 positions agree with TRBD2. The CDR3 length is 18 residues. Per germline, CDR1 SGHRS and CDR2 YFSETQ. J gave up 6 bases and V 5 bases, and 12 bases lay outside the gene matches. Filled out from reference TRBV5-1 and TRBJ2-1, the complete variable domain reads KAGVTQTPRYLIKTRGQQVTLSCSPISGHRSVSWYQQTPGQGLQFLFEYFSETQRNKGNFPGRFSGRQFSNSRSEMNVSTLELGDSALYLCASSLGLAGGERSNEQFFGPGTRLTVL.

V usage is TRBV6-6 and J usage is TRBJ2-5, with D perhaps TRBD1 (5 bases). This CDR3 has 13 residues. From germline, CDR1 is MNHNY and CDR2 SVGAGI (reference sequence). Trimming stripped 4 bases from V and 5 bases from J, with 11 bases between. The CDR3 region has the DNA TGTGCCAGCAGTTTCGCAGGGTTGGAGACCCAGTACTTC. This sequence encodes CASSFAGLETQYF.

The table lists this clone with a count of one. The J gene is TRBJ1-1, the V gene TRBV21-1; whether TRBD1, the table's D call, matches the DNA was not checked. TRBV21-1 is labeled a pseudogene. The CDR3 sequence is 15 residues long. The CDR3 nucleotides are TGTGCCAGCAGCGCATCGGGACAGTCGAACACTGAAGCTTTCTTT. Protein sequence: CASSASGQSNTEAFF.

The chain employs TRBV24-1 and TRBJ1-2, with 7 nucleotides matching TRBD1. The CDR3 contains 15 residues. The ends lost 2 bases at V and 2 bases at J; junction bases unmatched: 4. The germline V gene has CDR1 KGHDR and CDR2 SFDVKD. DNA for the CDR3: TGTGCCACCAGTGATTCCCGGACAGGCAACTATGGCTACACCTTC. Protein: CATSDSRTGNYGYTF.

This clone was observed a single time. The CDR3 sequence: CATGKGAGNTIYF. CDR3 DNA sequence: TGTGCCACCGGGAAGGGAGCTGGAAACACCATATATTTT. The rearrangement links TRBV25-1 to TRBJ1-3; D unresolved. Between the trimmed V and J ends, which lost 10 bases and 2 bases, there was a span of 12 bases. The CDR3 covers 13 residues. Per germline, CDR1 MGHDK and CDR2 SYGVNS.

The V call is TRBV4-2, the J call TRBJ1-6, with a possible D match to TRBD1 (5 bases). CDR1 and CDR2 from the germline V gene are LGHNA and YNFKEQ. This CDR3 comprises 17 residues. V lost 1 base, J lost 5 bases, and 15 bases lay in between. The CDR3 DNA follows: TGTGCCAGCAGCCAAGGCTGGGTACAGGCAGATAATTCACCCCTCCACTTT. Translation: CASSQGWVQADNSPLHF.

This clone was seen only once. CDR3 loop: CASSQDLPDRGGRGANVLTF. The CDR3, as DNA: TGTGCCAGCAGCCAAGATCTACCGGACAGGGGGGGACGTGGGGCCAACGTCCTGACTTTC. The V call is TRBV4-2, the J call TRBJ2-6, with TRBD1 identical over 10 bases. This CDR3 is 20 amino acids long. Germline assignment: CDR1 LGHNA and CDR2 YNFKEQ. V shed 0 bases and J 3 bases; nucleotides not matched to a gene: 11.

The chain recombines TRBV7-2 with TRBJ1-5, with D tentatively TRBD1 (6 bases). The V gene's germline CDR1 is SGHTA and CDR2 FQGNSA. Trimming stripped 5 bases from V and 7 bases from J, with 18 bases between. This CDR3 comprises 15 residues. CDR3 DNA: TGTGCCAGCAGCGGTGGGGACACGGTCCGACAGCCCCAGCATTTT. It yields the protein CASSGGDTVRQPQHF.

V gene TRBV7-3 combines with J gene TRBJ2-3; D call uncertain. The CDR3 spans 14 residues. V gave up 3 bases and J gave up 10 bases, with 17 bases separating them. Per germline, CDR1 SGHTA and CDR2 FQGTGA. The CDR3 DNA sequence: TGTGCCAGCAGCTTGATATCGGGTAACGTAGCGCAGTATTTT. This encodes CASSLISGNVAQYF.

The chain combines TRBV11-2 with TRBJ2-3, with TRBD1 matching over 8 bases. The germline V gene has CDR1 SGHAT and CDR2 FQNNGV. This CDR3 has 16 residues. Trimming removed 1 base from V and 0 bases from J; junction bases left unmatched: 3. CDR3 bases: TGTGCCAGCAGCTTAGGCAGGGGGCTGAGCACAGATACGCAGTATTTT. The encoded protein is CASSLGRGLSTDTQYF.

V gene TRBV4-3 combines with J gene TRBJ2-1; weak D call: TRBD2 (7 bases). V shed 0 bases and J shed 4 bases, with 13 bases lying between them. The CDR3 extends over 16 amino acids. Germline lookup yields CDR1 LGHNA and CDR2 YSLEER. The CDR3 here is CASSQEGASGYNEQFF. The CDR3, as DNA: TGCGCCAGCAGCCAAGAGGGGGCTAGCGGATACAATGAGCAGTTCTTC.

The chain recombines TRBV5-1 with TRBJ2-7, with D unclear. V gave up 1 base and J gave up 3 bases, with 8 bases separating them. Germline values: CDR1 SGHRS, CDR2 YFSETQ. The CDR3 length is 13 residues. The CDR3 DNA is TGCGCCAGCAGCTTGTTGCCAGTCTACGAGCAGTACGTC. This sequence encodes CASSLLPVYEQYV.

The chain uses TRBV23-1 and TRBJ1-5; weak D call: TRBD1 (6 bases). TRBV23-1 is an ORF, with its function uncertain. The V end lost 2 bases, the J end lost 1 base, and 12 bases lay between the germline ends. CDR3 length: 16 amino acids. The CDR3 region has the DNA TGCGCCAGCAGTCAACTCCAGGGGAAGAGCAATCAGCCCCAGCATTTT. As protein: CASSQLQGKSNQPQHF.

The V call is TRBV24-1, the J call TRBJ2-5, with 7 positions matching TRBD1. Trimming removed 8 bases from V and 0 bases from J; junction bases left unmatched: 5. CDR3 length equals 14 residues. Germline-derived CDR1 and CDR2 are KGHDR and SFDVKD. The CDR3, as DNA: TGTGCCACCACCGGAGGACAGGACCAAGAGACCCAGTACTTC. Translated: CATTGGQDQETQYF.

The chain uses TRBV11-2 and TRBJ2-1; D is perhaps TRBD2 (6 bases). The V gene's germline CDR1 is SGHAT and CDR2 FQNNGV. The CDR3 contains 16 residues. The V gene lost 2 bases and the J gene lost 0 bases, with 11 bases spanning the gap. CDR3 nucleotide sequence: TGTGCCAGCAGCTTAAATGCGGGACTCTCCTACAATGAGCAGTTCTTC. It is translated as CASSLNAGLSYNEQFF.

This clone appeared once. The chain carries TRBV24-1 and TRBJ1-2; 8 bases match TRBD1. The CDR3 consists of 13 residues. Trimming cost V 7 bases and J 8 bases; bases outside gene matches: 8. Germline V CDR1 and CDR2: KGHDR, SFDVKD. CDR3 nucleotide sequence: TGTGCCACCAGAGGGACAGGCGGGTACGGCTACACCTTC. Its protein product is CATRGTGGYGYTF.

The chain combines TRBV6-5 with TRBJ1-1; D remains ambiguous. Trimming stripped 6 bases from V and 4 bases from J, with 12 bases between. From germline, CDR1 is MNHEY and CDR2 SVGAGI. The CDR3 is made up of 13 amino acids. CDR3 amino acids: CASSRYGSTEAFF. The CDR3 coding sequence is TGTGCCAGCAGCCGTTACGGGAGCACTGAAGCTTTCTTT.